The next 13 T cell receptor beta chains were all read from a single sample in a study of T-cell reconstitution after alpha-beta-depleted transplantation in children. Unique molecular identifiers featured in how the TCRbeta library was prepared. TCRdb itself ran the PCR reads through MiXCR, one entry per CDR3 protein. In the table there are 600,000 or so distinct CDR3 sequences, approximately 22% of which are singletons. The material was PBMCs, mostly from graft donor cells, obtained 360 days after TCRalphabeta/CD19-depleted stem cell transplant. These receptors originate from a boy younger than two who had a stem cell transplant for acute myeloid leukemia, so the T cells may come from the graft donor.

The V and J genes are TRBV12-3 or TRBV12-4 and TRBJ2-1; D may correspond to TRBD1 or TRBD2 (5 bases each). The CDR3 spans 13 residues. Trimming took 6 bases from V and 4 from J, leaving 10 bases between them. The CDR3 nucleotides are TGTGCCAGCAGCGAGGGACGTTACAATGAGCAGTTCTTC. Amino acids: CASSEGRYNEQFF.

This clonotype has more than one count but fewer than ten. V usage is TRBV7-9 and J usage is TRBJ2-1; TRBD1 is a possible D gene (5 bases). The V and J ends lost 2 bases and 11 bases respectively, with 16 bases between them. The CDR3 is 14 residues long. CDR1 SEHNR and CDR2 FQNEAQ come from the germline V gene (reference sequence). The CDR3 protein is CASSLTLPRQQQFF. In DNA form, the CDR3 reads TGTGCCAGCAGCTTAACCCTTCCGCGACAGCAGCAGTTCTTC.

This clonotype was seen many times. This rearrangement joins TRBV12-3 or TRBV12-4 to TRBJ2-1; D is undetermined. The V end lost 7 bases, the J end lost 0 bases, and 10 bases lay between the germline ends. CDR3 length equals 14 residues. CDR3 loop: CASTSSSSYNEQFF. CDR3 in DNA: TGTGCCAGCACTTCGTCAAGCTCCTACAATGAGCAGTTCTTC.

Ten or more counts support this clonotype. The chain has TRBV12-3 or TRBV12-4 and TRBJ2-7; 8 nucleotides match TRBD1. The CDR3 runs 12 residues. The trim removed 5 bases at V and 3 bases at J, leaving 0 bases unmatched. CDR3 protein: CASSDRGYEQYF. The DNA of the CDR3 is TGTGCCAGCAGTGACAGGGGCTACGAGCAGTACTTC.

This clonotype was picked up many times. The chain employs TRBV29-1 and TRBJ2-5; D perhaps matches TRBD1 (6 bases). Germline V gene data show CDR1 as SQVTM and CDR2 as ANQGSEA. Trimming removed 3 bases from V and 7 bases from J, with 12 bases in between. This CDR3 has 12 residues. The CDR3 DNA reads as TGCAGCGTTGAGGGGGCTGATGGGACCCAGTACTTC. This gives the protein CSVEGADGTQYF.

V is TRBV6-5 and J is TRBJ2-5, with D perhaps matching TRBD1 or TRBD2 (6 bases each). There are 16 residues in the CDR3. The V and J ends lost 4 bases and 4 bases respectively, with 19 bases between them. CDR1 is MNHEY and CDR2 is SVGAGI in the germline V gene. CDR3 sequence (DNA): TGTGCCAGCAGTTCCCACACACAGGGACTGGGAGAGACCCAGTACTTC. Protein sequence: CASSSHTQGLGETQYF.

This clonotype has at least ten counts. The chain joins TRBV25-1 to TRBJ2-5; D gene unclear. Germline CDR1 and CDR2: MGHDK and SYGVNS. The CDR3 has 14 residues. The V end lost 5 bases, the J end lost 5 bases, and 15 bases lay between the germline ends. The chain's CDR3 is CASSLVGLGETQYF. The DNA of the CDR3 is TGTGCCAGCAGTCTTGTAGGGCTCGGGGAGACCCAGTACTTC.

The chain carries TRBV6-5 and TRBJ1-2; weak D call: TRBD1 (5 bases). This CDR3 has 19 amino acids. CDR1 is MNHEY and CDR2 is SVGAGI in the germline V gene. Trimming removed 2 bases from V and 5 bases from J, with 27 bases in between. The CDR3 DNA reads TGTGCCAGCAGTTACCAACGATACCCAGGGAGTATTGTGTATTATGGCTACACCTTC. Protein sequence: CASSYQRYPGSIVYYGYTF.

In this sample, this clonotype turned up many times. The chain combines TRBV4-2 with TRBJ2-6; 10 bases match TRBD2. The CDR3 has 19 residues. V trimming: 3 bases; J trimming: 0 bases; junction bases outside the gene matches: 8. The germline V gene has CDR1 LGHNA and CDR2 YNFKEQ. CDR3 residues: CASSHVGLAESSGANVLTF. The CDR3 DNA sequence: TGTGCCAGCAGCCACGTCGGACTAGCGGAGAGCTCTGGGGCCAACGTCCTGACTTTC.

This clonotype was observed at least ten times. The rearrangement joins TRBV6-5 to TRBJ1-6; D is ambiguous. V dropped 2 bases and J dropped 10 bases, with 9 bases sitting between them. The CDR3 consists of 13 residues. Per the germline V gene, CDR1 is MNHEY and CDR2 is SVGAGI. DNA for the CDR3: TGTGCCAGCAGTTACCTGGTGCGCTCACCCCTCCACTTT. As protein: CASSYLVRSPLHF.

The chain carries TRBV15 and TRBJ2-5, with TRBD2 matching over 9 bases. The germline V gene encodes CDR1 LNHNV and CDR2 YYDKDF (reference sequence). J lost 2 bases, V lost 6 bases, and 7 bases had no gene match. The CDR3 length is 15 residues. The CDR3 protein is CATSLASGNQETQYF. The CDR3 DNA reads TGTGCCACCAGTTTGGCTAGCGGGAATCAAGAGACCCAGTACTTC.

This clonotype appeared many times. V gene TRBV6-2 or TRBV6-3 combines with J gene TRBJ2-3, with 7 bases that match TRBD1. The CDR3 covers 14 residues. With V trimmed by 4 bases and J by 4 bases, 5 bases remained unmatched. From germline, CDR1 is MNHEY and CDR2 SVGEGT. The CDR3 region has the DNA TGTGCCAGCAGTTCCAACAGGGGCCCAGATACGCAGTATTTT. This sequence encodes CASSSNRGPDTQYF.

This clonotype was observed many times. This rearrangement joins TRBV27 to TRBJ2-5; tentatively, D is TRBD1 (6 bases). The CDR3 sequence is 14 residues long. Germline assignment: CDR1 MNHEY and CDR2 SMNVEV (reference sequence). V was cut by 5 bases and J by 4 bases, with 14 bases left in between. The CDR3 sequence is CASSALGAGETQYF. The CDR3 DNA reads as TGTGCCAGCAGTGCCCTGGGGGCTGGAGAGACCCAGTACTTC.